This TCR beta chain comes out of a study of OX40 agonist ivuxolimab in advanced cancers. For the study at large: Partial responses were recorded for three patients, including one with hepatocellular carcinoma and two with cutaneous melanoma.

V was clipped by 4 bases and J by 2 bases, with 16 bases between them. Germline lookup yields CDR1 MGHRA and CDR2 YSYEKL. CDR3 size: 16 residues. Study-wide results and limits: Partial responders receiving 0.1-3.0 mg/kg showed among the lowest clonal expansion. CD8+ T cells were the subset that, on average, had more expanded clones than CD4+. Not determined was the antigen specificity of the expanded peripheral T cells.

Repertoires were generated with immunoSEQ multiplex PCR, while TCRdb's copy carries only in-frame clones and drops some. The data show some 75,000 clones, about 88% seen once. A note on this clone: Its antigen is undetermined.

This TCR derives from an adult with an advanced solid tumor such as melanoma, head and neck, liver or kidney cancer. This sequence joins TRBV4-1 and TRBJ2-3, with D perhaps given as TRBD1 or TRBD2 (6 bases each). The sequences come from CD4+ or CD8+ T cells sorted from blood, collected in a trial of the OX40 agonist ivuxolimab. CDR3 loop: CASSPRGSGYTDTQYF. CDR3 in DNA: TGCGCCAGCAGCCCCAGGGGAAGCGGGTACACAGATACGCAGTATTTT.